This TCR beta chain was sequenced during a study of beta chain features in type 1 diabetes. Study results and limitations: Cells expressing TCR highly could be over-represented by cDNA sequencing. All four CD4+ subsets from Type 1 diabetes patients carried moderately but significantly shorter TCRB CDR3s. VDJ junctions from patients with type 1 diabetes contained fewer insertions and more deletions. PCR might favor shorter templates, but any such skew would affect patients and controls equally.

Every isolated RNA sample was fully reverse transcribed, so sequencing captured expressed TCRB transcripts. The repertoire was sequenced with immunoSEQ multiplex PCR; TCRdb's copy has only in-frame clones and lacks some. This table has 280,000 or so clones, over 12% appearing once. Germline V CDR1 and CDR2: LNHDA, SQIVND (reference sequence). The ends were cut back, 10 bases at V and 6 bases at J, with 18 bases in the middle. The CDR3 has 14 amino acids. Points on this clone: The antigen remains unidentified.

Via the markers CD45RO/CCR7/CD25/CD127/CD95/CD27, stem cell-like memory, regulatory, central memory and naive CD4+ cells were sorted. This sequence was found in a man between 18 and 29 years old with type 1 diabetes. The rearrangement links TRBV19 to TRBJ2-2; possibly TRBD2 for D (7 bases). Specimen: naive CD4+ T cells from blood. The CDR3 coding sequence is TGTGCCACCCACAGGGAGGGGAGTCCCGGGGAGCTGTTTTTT. Translating gives CATHREGSPGELFF.